This TCR beta chain emerged from a study of beta chain features in type 1 diabetes. Study conclusions and caveats: Patients' naive, central memory and Treg TCRB repertoires seemed closer to one another than those of healthy donors. Shorter TCRB CDR3s, moderately but significantly so, marked every one of the four CD4+ subsets in Type 1 diabetes patients.

Concerning this clone: The antigen is not known.

Expressed TCRB transcripts were sequenced after all isolated RNA was converted to cDNA. Average reads for naive, central memory and regulatory T cell samples were roughly 3.4 million. Sequencing was performed with immunoSEQ multiplex PCR; in TCRdb, only in-frame clones are kept and a portion is missing. Among 150,000 to 190,000 clones listed, about 8.1% were seen once. Germline V gene sequence: CDR1 LNHDA, CDR2 SQIVND (reference sequence). The CDR3 sequence is 15 residues long. The V and J ends lost 4 bases and 6 bases, in that order; junction bases with no gene match: 8. Specimen: central memory CD4+ T cells from blood. This clonotype was sampled from a young man in good health. The chain combines TRBV19 with TRBJ1-4; 7 nucleotides align to TRBD1. CDR3 region: CASSNRGLEDEKLFF. CDR3 DNA: TGTGCCAGTAGTAACAGGGGTTTGGAGGATGAAAAACTGTTTTTT.